This record covers a single T cell receptor (beta chain). No antigen is known for it. The CDR3 spans 16 residues. The germline V gene encodes CDR1 LNHDA and CDR2 SQIVND (reference sequence). This record comes from a study of T cell clusters in autoimmune cytopenias. Study-wide results and limits: The T cell clusters came from computational analysis alone and lack functional validation.

TRB was amplified by touch-down multiplex PCR, primer pools A and B combined. Following a re-call of the multiplex PCR reads, TCRdb has one entry per CDR3 protein and lacks DNA. The sample yields 3,500 to 4,000 distinct CDR3 sequences, of which the top ten take up roughly 14%. Roughly 40,000 genome equivalents of blood DNA were amplified for TRB. The rearrangement uses TRBV19 and TRBJ1-6; there is no DNA to check the TCRdb D call of TRBD1. The clonotype comes from a human donor with an autoimmune cytopenia or autoimmune hepatitis (not recorded which). The sequencing sample was made of peripheral blood. CDR3 loop: CATRSSGTRNNSPLHF.